This T cell receptor (beta chain) was captured by sequencing in a study of cytomegalovirus exposure and HLA in healthy donors. Study-wide findings and caveats: The study flagged around 160 TCR beta chains as cytomegalovirus-associated.

Vbeta (60) and Jbeta (13) primers were used in the PCR. Original data processing: Around 11 million shared chains were among tens of millions of unique TCR beta chains counted in a later analysis. Profiled with immunoSEQ multiplex PCR; TCRdb holds only in-frame clones, not every one. That table supplies the V and J calls and clone size; D and trimming were determined from the DNA. The table shows about 90,000 clones, with roughly 78% occurring only once. Worth noting for this clone: Its specificity is not known.

This CDR3 is 15 amino acids long. The germline V gene encodes CDR1 SGHDN and CDR2 FVKESK. The V end lost 0 bases, the J end lost 2 bases, and 8 bases lay between the germline ends. The rearrangement uses TRBV14 and TRBJ2-1, with a weak D call TRBD1 (6 bases). The sequence was obtained from a woman aged 40-49 years in good health and CMV-seropositive. Sequenced material: PBMCs. The CDR3: CASSQETGAYNEQFF. The CDR3 bases are TGTGCCAGCAGCCAAGAGACAGGAGCCTACAATGAGCAGTTCTTC.